The 21 T cell receptor beta chains in this list originate from one sample, sequenced in a study of blood T cell repertoires in COVID-19. This table comes from immunoSEQ multiplex PCR, and its TCRdb copy is limited to in-frame clones, with some not included. The sample holds some 360,000 clones, 88% seen once. Sequenced: PBMCs or T cells enriched from blood (not recorded which). The origin of the receptors is a woman in her 30s who had been exposed to COVID-19.

The chain joins TRBV7-2 to TRBJ1-1, with unresolved D. The CDR3 length is 16 residues. V dropped 5 bases and J dropped 1 base, with 17 bases sitting between them. The germline gives CDR1 SGHTA, CDR2 FQGNSA. The CDR3, as DNA: TGTGCCAGCAGCATCTTAGCTGTGGTCCCGAACACTGAAGCTTTCTTT. Encoded protein: CASSILAVVPNTEAFF.

This sequence joins TRBV28 and TRBJ1-2; D unresolved. Germline V lookup: CDR1 MDHEN, CDR2 SYDVKM. The V and J ends lost 6 bases and 2 bases respectively, with 16 bases between them. This CDR3 has 15 residues. The CDR3 here is CASSGGFEGNYGYTF. Written as DNA, the CDR3 is TGTGCCAGCAGCGGCGGGTTTGAGGGAAACTATGGCTACACCTTC.

The chain uses TRBV3-1 (or the pseudogene TRBV3-2) and TRBJ2-2; 9 bases line up with TRBD2. This CDR3 region has 16 residues. V lost 1 base and J lost 3; bases outside the gene matches: 3. CDR1 and CDR2 (germline): LGHDT, YNNKEL (reference sequence). The CDR3 coding sequence is TGTGCCAGCAGCCAAGGCAGCGGGAGGTACACCGGGGAGCTGTTTTTT. Its protein is CASSQGSGRYTGELFF.

This chain uses TRBV9 with TRBJ2-3, with a possible D match to TRBD2 (6 bases). The germline V gene encodes CDR1 SGDLS and CDR2 YYNGEE. V gave up 4 bases and J gave up 0 bases, with 15 bases separating them. CDR3 size: 16 residues. The CDR3 protein is CASSFRRDSSTDTQYF. The CDR3 nucleotides read TGTGCCAGCAGCTTCCGCCGGGACTCTAGCACAGATACGCAGTATTTT. The whole variable domain, remainder taken from reference TRBV9 and TRBJ2-3, is DSGVTQTPKHLITATGQRVTLRCSPRSGDLSVYWYQQSLDQGLQFLIQYYNGEERAKGNILERFSAQQFPDLHSELNLSSLELGDSALYFCASSFRRDSSTDTQYFGPGTRLTVL.

This chain joins TRBV11-3 and TRBJ2-1; 10 nucleotides line up with TRBD2. Germline-derived CDR1 and CDR2 are SGHNT and YENEEA. The V and J ends lost 1 base and 4 bases, in that order; junction bases with no gene match: 7. This CDR3 region has 17 residues. The CDR3 sequence: CASSLVRGLAVYNEQFF. The DNA for the CDR3 is TGTGCCAGCAGCTTAGTGCGCGGACTAGCGGTTTACAATGAGCAGTTCTTC.

The chain links TRBV9 to TRBJ2-5, with D possibly being TRBD2 (5 bases). The CDR3 is made up of 17 amino acids. Germline loops: CDR1 SGDLS, CDR2 YYNGEE. V lost 2 bases, J lost 2 bases, and 19 bases lay in between. The CDR3 nucleotides are TGTGCCAGCAGCGTTACCGGGAAACCCCCCCCACAAGAGACCCAGTACTTC. Translated: CASSVTGKPPPQETQYF.

As DNA, the CDR3 is TGCGCCAGCAGAGACAGGGGGGAAAAACTGTTTTTT. Amino acids: CASRDRGEKLFF. This chain connects TRBV10-2 to TRBJ1-4; 9 bases align to TRBD1. Unmatched junction bases numbered 1, after V lost 6 bases and J lost 8 bases. The CDR3 sequence is 12 residues long. Germline CDR1 is WSHSY and CDR2 is SAAADI.

The chain carries TRBV30 and TRBJ1-3, with unresolved D. V lost 2 bases and J 3 bases, leaving 11 bases between the germline ends. This CDR3 is built from 14 residues. Germline values: CDR1 GTSNPN, CDR2 SVGIG (reference sequence). In DNA form, the CDR3 reads TGTGCCTGGAGTTACGGAGGGTATGGAAACACCATATATTTT. The encoded protein is CAWSYGGYGNTIYF. Combining the CDR3 with reference TRBV30 and TRBJ1-3 gives the whole variable domain SQTIHQWPATLVQPVGSPLSLECTVEGTSNPNLYWYRQAAGRGLQLLFYSVGIGQISSEVPQNLSASRPQDRQFILSSKKLLLSDSGFYLCAWSYGGYGNTIYFGEGSWLTVV.

The V gene is TRBV11-2, the J gene TRBJ1-2; D is undetermined. V gave up 1 base and J gave up 2 bases, with 11 bases separating them. The CDR3 spans 15 residues. Germline V gene data show CDR1 as SGHAT and CDR2 as FQNNGV. CDR3 nucleotide sequence: TGTGCCAGCAGCTTAGTTGGCACACCGAACTATGGCTACACCTTC. It is translated as CASSLVGTPNYGYTF. The complete variable domain, with remaining parts taken from reference TRBV11-2 and TRBJ1-2, reads EAGVAQSPRYKIIEKRQSVAFWCNPISGHATLYWYQQILGQGPKLLIQFQNNGVVDDSQLPKDRFSAERLKGVDSTLKIQPAKLEDSAVYLCASSLVGTPNYGYTFGSGTRLTVV.

CDR3 bases: TGCGCCAGCGGTTGGCAGTTGGACTACTACAATGAGCAGTTCTTC. Translating it yields CASGWQLDYYNEQFF. This sequence joins TRBV23-1 and TRBJ2-1; D may be TRBD2 (6 bases). TRBV23-1 is known as an ORF, though its function is uncertain. V lost 8 bases, J lost 3 bases, and 17 bases lay in between. The length of the CDR3 is 15 residues.

The chain uses TRBV7-3 and TRBJ2-1, with 13 bases matching TRBD2. The CDR3 runs to 19 residues. The ends lost 5 bases at V and 1 base at J; junction bases unmatched: 11. The V gene's germline CDR1 is SGHTA and CDR2 FQGTGA. The CDR3 sequence: CASSPRLAGGPLSYNEQFF. The CDR3 DNA reads TGTGCCAGCAGCCCCCGACTAGCGGGAGGCCCCCTTTCCTACAATGAGCAGTTCTTC.

The CDR3 sequence: CASGLARPSGSDIWSTDTQYF. The DNA of the CDR3 is TGTGCTAGTGGTTTGGCCAGACCTAGCGGGAGCGACATTTGGAGCACAGATACGCAGTATTTT. The chain is built from TRBV12-5 and TRBJ2-3; 10 positions agree with TRBD2. The J segment lost 0 bases and the V segment lost 1 base, leaving 16 bases of the junction unmatched. Germline V gene data show CDR1 as LGHNT and CDR2 as FRNRAP. This CDR3 spans 21 amino acids.

V usage is TRBV19 and J usage is TRBJ1-2; possibly TRBD1 for D (5 bases). V lost 3 bases to trimming and J lost 4 bases, with 30 bases between them. Germline CDR1 and CDR2: LNHDA and SQIVND (reference sequence). The CDR3 loop spans 20 amino acids. CDR3 region: CASSISHAFSTARDSYGYTF. CDR3 nucleotide sequence: TGTGCCAGTAGTATCTCCCACGCCTTTTCGACAGCTAGGGATTCCTATGGCTACACCTTC.

The rearrangement joins TRBV21-1 to TRBJ2-7; the D call in the table, TRBD2, was not verified against the DNA. TRBV21-1 is labeled a pseudogene. CDR3 length: 16 amino acids. The DNA of the CDR3 is TGTGCCAGCAGCAAGTGGGGACTAGCGGGACCCTACGAGCAGTACTTC. Amino acid sequence: CASSKWGLAGPYEQYF.

The rearrangement links TRBV7-2 to TRBJ1-5, with 7 bases fitting TRBD1. J was trimmed by 4 bases and V by 3 bases; bases with no gene match: 3. The length of the CDR3 is 14 residues. CDR1 and CDR2 from the germline V gene are SGHTA and FQGNSA. CDR3 protein: CASSLGQINQPQHF. CDR3 DNA: TGTGCCAGCAGCTTGGGACAGATTAATCAGCCCCAGCATTTT.

A single count supports this clone. Other nucleotide sequences from this sample produce the same CDR3. The rearrangement uses TRBV7-9 and TRBJ1-1; tentative D call: TRBD1 (6 bases). The CDR3 runs to 14 residues. From germline, CDR1 is SEHNR and CDR2 FQNEAQ (reference sequence). V gave up 5 bases and J gave up 0 bases, with 10 bases separating them. The CDR3 here is CASSLRGLNTEAFF. As DNA, the CDR3 is TGTGCCAGCAGCCTCAGGGGCCTGAACACTGAAGCTTTCTTT.

The chain recombines TRBV19 with TRBJ1-2; maybe TRBD1 (5 bases). Germline V CDR1 and CDR2: LNHDA, SQIVND (reference sequence). Trimming cost V 9 bases and J 4 bases, with 12 bases left between them. There are 12 residues in the CDR3. This CDR3 reads CASGGVGYGYTF. The CDR3 DNA reads TGTGCCAGCGGGGGGGTAGGCTATGGCTACACCTTC.

CDR3 protein: CASSPTGRGNQPQHF. DNA of the CDR3: TGTGCCAGCAGCCCGACAGGTAGGGGCAATCAGCCCCAGCATTTT. The chain joins TRBV7-6 to TRBJ1-5, with a weak D call TRBD1 (6 bases). The CDR3 runs to 15 residues. CDR1 SGHVS and CDR2 FNYEAQ come from the germline V gene. V was clipped by 5 bases and J by 2 bases, with 13 bases between them.

The chain recombines TRBV29-1 with TRBJ1-2, with a tentative D call TRBD1 (5 bases). Germline assignment: CDR1 SQVTM and CDR2 ANQGSEA. The CDR3 covers 16 residues. Trimming shortened V by 4 bases and J by 7 bases, and 25 bases separated the two germline ends. The CDR3: CSVGGGADHVSSGYTF. The CDR3 bases are TGCAGCGTTGGGGGGGGAGCAGACCATGTTTCCAGTGGCTACACCTTC.

This rearrangement joins TRBV7-3 to TRBJ2-1, with 7 nucleotides matching TRBD2. The CDR3 is 15 amino acids. The germline gives CDR1 SGHTA, CDR2 FQGTGA. The V segment lost 5 bases and the J segment 9 bases; nucleotides outside the gene matches: 13. CDR3 in DNA: TGTGCCAGCAGCCCCTTTGGAGGGAGGGCCGGTGAGCAGTTCTTC. Protein sequence: CASSPFGGRAGEQFF. The full variable domain, its missing parts supplied by reference TRBV7-3 and TRBJ2-1, is GAGVSQTPSNKVTEKGKYVELRCDPISGHTALYWYRQSLGQGPEFLIYFQGTGAADDSGLPNDRFFAVRPEGSVSTLKIQRTERGDSAVYLCASSPFGGRAGEQFFGPGTRLTVL.

The V gene is TRBV30, the J gene TRBJ2-5; TRBD2 matches at 8 bases. Germline trimming cut 3 bases from V and 5 bases from J; bases unmatched to any gene: 14. CDR1 is GTSNPN and CDR2 is SVGIG in the germline V gene (reference sequence). The CDR3 is 16 residues long. The CDR3 loop reads CAWSRGGYAGTETQYF. The CDR3 DNA follows: TGTGCCTGGAGCCGGGGGGGCTATGCCGGGACGGAGACCCAGTACTTC.